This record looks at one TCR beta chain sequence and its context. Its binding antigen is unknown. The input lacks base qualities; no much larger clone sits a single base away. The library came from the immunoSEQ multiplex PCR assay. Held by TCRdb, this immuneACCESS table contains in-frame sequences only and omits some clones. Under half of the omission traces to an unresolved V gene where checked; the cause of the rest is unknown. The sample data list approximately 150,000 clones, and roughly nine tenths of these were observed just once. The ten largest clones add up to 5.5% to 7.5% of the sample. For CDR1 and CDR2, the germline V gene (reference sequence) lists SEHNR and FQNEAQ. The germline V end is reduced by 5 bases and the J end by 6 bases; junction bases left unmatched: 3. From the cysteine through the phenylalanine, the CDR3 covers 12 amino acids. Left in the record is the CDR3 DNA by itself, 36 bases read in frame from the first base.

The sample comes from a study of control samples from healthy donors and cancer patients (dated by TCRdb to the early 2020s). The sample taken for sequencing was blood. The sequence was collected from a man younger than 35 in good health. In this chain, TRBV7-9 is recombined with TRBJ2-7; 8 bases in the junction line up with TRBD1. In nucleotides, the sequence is TGTGCCAGCAGCCCGACAGGGGTCGAGCAGTACTTC. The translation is CASSPTGVEQYF.